This TCR beta chain was recorded in a study of shared clonotypes between healthy human individuals. Study overall: CD4 naive and CD4 memory each took three plates per donor, while CD8 naive took two and CD8 memory one.

The donors, healthy adults who were HIV-negative, had experienced no recent acute infections or vaccinations. This clone appeared a few times. Antigen unknown. Study observations and caveats: Roughly 4.6% of naive CD4 clonotypes were common to four donors. Among non-shared clonotypes, generation probabilities were lower than among those shared by all four donors.

This CDR3 is 18 amino acids long. In germline, CDR1 is MNHNS, CDR2 SASEGT. The J segment lost 2 bases and the V segment lost 4 bases, leaving 11 bases of the junction unmatched. Produced via immunoSEQ multiplex PCR; TCRdb's table is partial and in-frame only. The table includes a few million clones, around 90% detected once. This clonotype was obtained from a man between 18 and 29 years old in good health. This chain uses TRBV6-1 with TRBJ2-2; TRBD1 matches at 9 bases. Sequenced sample: naive CD4+ T cells sorted from blood. Subset in this sample: CD45RA+ positively selected. The CDR3 here is CASSARVSGQGNTGELFF. The DNA for the CDR3 is TGTGCCAGCAGTGCAAGGGTATCGGGACAGGGAAACACCGGGGAGCTGTTTTTT.